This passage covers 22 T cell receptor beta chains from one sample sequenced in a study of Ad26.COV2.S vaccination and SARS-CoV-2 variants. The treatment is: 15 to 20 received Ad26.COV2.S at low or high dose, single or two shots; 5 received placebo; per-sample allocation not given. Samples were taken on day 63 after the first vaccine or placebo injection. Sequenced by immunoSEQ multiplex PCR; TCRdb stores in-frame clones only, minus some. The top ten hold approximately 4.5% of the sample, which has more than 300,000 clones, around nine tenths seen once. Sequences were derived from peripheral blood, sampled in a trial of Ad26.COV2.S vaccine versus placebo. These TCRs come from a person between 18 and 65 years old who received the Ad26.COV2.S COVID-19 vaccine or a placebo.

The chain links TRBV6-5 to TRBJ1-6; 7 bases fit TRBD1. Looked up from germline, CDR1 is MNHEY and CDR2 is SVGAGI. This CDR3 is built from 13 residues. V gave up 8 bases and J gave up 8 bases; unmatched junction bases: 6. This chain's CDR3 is CASARQGYSPLHF. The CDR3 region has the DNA TGTGCCAGCGCCCGACAGGGTTATTCACCCCTCCACTTT.

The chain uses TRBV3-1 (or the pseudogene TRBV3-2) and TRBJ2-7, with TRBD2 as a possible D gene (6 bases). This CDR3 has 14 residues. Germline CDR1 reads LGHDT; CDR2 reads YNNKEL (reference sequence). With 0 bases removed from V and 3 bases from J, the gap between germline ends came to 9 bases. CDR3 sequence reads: CASSQDGRGYEQYF. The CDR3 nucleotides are TGTGCCAGCAGCCAAGACGGGAGAGGCTACGAGCAGTACTTC.

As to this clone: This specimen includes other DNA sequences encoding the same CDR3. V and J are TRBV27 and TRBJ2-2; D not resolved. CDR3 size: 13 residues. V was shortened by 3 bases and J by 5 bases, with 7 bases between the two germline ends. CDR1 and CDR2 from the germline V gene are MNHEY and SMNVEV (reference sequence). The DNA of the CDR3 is TGTGCCAGCAGTTTGCGTGGGACCGGGGAGCTGTTTTTT. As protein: CASSLRGTGELFF.

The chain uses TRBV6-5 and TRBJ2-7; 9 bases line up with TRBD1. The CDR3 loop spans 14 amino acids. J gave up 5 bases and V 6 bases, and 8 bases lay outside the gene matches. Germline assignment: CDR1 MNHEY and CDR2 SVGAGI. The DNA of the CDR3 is TGTGCCAGCAGACAGGGGGACAGGGTCCACGAGCAGTACTTC. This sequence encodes CASRQGDRVHEQYF.

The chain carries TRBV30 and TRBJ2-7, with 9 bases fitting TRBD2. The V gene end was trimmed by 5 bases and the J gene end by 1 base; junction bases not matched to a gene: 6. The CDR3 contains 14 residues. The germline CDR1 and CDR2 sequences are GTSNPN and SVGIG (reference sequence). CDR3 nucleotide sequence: TGTGCCTGGGCGCCGGGACTAGCTTCCTACGAGCAGTACTTC. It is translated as CAWAPGLASYEQYF.

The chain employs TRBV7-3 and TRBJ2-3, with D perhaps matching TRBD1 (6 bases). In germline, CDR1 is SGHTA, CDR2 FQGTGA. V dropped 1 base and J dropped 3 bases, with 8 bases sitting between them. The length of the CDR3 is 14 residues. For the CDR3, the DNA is TGTGCCAGCAGCTTAAGAACAGGGACAGATACGCAGTATTTT. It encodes CASSLRTGTDTQYF.

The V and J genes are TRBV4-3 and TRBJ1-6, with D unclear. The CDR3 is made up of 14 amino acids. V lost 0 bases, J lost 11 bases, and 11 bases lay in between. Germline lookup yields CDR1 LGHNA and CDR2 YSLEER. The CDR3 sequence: CASSQEGVGTPLHF. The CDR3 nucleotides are TGCGCCAGCAGCCAAGAAGGAGTTGGAACACCCCTCCACTTT.

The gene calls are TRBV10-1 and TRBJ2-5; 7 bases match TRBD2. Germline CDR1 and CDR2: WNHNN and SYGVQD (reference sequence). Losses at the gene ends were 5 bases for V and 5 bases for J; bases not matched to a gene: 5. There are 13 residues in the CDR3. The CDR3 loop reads CASSFSGRETQYF. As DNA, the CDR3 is TGCGCCAGCAGTTTTAGCGGGCGGGAGACCCAGTACTTC.

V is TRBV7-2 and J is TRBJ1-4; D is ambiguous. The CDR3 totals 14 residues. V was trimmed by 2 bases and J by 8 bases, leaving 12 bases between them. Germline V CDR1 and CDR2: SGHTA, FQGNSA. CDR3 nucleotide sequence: TGTGCCAGCAGCTTACAGGACTCGGCGGAAAAACTGTTTTTT. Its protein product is CASSLQDSAEKLFF. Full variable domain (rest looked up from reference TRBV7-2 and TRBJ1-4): GAGVSQSPSNKVTEKGKDVELRCDPISGHTALYWYRQSLGQGLEFLIYFQGNSAPDKSGLPSDRFSAERTGGSVSTLTIQRTQQEDSAVYLCASSLQDSAEKLFFGSGTQLSVL.

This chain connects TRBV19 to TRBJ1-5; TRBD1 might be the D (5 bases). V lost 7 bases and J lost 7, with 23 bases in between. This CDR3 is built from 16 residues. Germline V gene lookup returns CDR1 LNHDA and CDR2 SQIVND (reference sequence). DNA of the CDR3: TGTGCCAGTAATACTAAGATAGGGGATGCGCGGCAGCCCCAGCATTTT. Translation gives CASNTKIGDARQPQHF.

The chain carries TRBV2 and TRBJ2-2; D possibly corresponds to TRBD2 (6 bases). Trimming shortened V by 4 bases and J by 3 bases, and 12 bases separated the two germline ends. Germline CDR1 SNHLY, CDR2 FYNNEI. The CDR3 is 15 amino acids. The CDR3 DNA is TGTGCCAGCAGTGCCTGGGGACTCGACACCGGGGAGCTGTTTTTT. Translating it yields CASSAWGLDTGELFF.

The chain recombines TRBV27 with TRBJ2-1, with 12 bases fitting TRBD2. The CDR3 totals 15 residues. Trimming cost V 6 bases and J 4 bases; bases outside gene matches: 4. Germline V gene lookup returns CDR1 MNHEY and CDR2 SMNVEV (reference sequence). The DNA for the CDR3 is TGTGCCAGCAGGTTGGGACTAGCGGGTTACAATGAGCAGTTCTTC. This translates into CASRLGLAGYNEQFF.

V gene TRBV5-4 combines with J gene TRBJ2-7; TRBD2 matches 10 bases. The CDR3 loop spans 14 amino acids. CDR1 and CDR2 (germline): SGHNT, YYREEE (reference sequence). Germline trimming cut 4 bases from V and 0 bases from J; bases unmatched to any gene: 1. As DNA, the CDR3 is TGTGCCAGCAGCCTAGCGGGAGTCTCCTACGAGCAGTACTTC. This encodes CASSLAGVSYEQYF. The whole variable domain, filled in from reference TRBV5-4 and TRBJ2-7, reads ETGVTQSPTHLIKTRGQQVTLRCSSQSGHNTVSWYQQALGQGPQFIFQYYREEENGRGNFPPRFSGLQFPNYSSELNVNALELDDSALYLCASSLAGVSYEQYFGPGTRLTVT.

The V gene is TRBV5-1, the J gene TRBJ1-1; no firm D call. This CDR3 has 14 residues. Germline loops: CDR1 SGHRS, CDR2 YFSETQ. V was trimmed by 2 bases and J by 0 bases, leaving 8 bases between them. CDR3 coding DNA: TGCGCCAGCAGCTTTGACGGAATGAACACTGAAGCTTTCTTT. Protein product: CASSFDGMNTEAFF. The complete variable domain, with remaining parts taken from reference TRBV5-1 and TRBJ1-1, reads KAGVTQTPRYLIKTRGQQVTLSCSPISGHRSVSWYQQTPGQGLQFLFEYFSETQRNKGNFPGRFSGRQFSNSRSEMNVSTLELGDSALYLCASSFDGMNTEAFFGQGTRLTVV.

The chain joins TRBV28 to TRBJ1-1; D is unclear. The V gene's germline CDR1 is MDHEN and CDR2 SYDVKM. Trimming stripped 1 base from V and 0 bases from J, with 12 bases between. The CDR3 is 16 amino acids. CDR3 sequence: CASSLFSTGMNTEAFF. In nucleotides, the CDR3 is TGTGCCAGCAGTTTATTTTCGACGGGGATGAACACTGAAGCTTTCTTT.

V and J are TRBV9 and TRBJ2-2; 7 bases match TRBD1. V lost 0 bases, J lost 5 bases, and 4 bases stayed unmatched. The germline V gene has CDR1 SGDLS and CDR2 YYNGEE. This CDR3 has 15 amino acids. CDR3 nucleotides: TGTGCCAGCAGCGTAGTAGACAGGGTGACCGGGGAGCTGTTTTTT. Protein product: CASSVVDRVTGELFF.

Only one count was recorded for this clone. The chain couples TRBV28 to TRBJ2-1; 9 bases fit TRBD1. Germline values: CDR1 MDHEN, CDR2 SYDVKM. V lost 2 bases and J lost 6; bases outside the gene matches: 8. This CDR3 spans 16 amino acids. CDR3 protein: CASSLGTGIRVNEQFF. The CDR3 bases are TGTGCCAGCAGTTTAGGGACAGGGATCAGGGTCAATGAGCAGTTCTTC.

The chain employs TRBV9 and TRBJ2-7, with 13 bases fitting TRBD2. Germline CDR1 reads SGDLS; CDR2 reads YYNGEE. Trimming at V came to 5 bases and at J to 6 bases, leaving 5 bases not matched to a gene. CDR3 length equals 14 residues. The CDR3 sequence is CASSDGLAGVEQYF. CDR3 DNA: TGTGCCAGCAGTGACGGACTAGCGGGAGTCGAGCAGTACTTC.

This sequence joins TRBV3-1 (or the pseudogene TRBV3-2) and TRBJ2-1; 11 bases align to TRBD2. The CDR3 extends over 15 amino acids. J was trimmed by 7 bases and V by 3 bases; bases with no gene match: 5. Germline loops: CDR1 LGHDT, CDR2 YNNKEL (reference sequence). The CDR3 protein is CASSQVAGGGNEQFF. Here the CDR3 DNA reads TGTGCCAGCAGCCAGGTAGCGGGAGGGGGAAATGAGCAGTTCTTC.

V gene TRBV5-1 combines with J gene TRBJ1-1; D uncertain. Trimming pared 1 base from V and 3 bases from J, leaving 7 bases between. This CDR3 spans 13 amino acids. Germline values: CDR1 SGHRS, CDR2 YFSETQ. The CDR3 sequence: CASSLFEDTEAFF. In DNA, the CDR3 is TGCGCCAGCAGCTTGTTTGAGGACACTGAAGCTTTCTTT.

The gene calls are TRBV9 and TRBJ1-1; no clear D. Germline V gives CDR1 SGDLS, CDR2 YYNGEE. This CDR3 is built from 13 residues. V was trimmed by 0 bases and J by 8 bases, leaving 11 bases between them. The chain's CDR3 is CASSVEGTDEAFF. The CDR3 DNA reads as TGTGCCAGCAGCGTAGAAGGAACGGACGAAGCTTTCTTT.

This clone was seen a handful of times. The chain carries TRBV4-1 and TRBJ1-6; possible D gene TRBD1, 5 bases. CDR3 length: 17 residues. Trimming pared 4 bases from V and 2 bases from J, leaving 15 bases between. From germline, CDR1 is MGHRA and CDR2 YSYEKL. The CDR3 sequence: CASSPIPGLAYNSPLHF. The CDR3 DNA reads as TGCGCCAGCAGCCCAATCCCAGGGCTGGCCTATAATTCACCCCTCCACTTT.